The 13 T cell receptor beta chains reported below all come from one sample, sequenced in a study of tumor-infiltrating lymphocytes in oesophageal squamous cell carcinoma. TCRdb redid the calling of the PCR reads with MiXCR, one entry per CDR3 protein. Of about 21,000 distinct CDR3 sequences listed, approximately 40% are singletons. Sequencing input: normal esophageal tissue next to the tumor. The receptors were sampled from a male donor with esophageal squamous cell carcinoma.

CDR3 bases: TGTGCCACCAGTGATTCGGGACTAGCGGGACGGAATGAGCAGTTCTTC. Translated, it gives CATSDSGLAGRNEQFF. This chain uses TRBV24-1 with TRBJ2-1; 13 bases are a match to TRBD2. V lost 2 bases, J lost 7 bases, and 4 bases stayed unmatched. Germline loops: CDR1 KGHDR, CDR2 SFDVKD. CDR3 length: 16 amino acids.

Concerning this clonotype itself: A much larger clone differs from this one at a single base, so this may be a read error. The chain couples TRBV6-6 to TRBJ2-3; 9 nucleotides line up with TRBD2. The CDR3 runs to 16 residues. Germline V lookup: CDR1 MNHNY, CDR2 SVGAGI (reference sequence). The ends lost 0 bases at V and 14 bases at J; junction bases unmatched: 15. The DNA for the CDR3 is TGTGCCAGCAGTTACTCGAGAAGCGGGGGGACCGGGGAGCTGTATTTT. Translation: CASSYSRSGGTGELYF.

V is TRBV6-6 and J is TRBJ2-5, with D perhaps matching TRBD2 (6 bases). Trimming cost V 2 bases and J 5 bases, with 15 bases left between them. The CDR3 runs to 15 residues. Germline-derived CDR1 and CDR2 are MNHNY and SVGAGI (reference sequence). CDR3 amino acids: CASSYGAGSGETQYF. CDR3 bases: TGTGCCAGCAGTTACGGCGCGGGATCCGGGGAGACCCAGTACTTC.

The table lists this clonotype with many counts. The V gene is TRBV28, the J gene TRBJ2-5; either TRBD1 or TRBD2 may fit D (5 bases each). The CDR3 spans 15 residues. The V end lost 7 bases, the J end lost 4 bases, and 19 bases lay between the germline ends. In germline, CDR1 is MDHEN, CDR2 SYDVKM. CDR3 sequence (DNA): TGTGCCAGCACCTGGGGGATTTTCGGTGGAGAGACCCAGTACTTC. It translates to CASTWGIFGGETQYF.

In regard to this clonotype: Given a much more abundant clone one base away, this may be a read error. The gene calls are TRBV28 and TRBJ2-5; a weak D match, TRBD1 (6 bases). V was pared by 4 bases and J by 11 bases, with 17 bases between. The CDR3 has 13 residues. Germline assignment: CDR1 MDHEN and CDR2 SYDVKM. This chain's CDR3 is CASSSQGYNEQYF. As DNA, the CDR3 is TGTGCCAGCAGTTCACAGGGTTACAATGAGCAGTACTTC.

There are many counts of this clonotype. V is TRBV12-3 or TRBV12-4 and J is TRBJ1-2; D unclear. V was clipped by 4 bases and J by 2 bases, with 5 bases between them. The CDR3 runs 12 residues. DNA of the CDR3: TGTGCCAGCAGTTCGGGCAACTATGGCTACACCTTC. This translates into CASSSGNYGYTF.

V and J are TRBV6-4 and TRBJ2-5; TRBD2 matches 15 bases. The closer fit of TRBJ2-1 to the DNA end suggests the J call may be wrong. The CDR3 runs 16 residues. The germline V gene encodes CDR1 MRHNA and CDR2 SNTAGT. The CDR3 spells CASSWTSGGAYNEQFF. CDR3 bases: TGTGCCAGCAGCTGGACTAGCGGGGGGGCATACAATGAGCAGTTCTTC.

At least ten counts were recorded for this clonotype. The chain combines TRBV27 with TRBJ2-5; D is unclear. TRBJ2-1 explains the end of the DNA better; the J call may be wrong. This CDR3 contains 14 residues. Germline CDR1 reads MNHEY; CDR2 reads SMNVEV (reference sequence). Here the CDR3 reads CASSFIGMGPVQFF. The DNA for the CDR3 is TGTGCCAGCAGTTTTATAGGGATGGGTCCTGTGCAGTTCTTC.

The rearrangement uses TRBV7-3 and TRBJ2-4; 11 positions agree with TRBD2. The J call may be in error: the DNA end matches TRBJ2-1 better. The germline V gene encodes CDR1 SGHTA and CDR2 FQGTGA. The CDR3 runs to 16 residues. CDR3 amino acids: CASSLLAGGRGDTQFF. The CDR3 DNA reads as TGTGCCAGCAGCTTACTAGCGGGGGGTAGGGGAGATACGCAGTTCTTC.

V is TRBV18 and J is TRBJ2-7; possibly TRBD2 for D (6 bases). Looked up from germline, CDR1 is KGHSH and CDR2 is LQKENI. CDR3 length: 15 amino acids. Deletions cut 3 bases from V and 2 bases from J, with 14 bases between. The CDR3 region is CASSPRRDLAYEQYF. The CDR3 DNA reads TGTGCCAGCTCACCTCGACGGGACTTAGCCTACGAGCAGTACTTC.

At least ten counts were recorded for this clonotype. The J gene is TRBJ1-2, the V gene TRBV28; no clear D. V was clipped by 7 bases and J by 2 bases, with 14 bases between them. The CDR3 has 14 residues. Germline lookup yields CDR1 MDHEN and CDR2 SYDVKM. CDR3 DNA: TGTGCCAGCAAGGCCCCAGCTCTAAACTATGGCTACACCTTC. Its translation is CASKAPALNYGYTF.

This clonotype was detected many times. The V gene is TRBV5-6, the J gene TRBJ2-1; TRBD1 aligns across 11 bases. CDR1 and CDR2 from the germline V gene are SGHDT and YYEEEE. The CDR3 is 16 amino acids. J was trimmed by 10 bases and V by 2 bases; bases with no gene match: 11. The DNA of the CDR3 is TGTGCCAGCAGCTTTTCTCCGGGACAGGGGGTTAGAGAGCAGTTCTTC. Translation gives CASSFSPGQGVREQFF.

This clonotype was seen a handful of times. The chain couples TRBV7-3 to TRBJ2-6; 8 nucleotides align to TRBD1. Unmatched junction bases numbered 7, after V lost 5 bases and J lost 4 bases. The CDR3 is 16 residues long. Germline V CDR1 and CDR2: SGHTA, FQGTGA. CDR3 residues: CASSPQTGAGANVLTF. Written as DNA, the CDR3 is TGTGCCAGCAGCCCTCAGACAGGGGCCGGGGCCAACGTCCTGACTTTC.